This T cell receptor beta chain was sequenced during a study of metastatic and nonmetastatic thyroid tumors (dated by TCRdb to the early 2020s). At the level of the whole study: Repertoires from peripheral blood and from tumor or nodule tissue samples of malignant and benign thyroid patients were compared. General findings and caveats noted by the study authors: In both blood and tumor samples, malignant tumors were reported to have significantly higher TCR beta diversity than benign nodules.

No treatment had been received by any patient before thyroid surgery. The study retrospectively analysed patient clinical samples collected from about 2012 to 2019 using T-cell receptor beta sequencing. V is clipped by 8 bases and J by 4 bases, and the sequence between their germline boundaries is 14 bases long. The CDR3, from cysteine to phenylalanine, totals 13 residues. Only CDR3 DNA remains: 39 bases, in frame from the first base. For CDR1 and CDR2, the germline V gene lists MNHNS and SASEGT. This clone was detected ten times or more. Its antigen specificity is not known. One base away there is no much larger clone; base qualities are not given. The library came from PCR. Instrument used: Illumina HiSeq 4000. High-throughput sequencing was used to profile the CDR3 region of the TCR beta-chain in every patient. On the study's bioinformatics: A classifier to discriminate distant-metastatic papillary thyroid cancer patients was built from CDR3 differences across clinicopathological groups. The Shannon index was used to assess repertoire diversity, and the Morisita-Horn index was used to assess tumor-blood repertoire similarity. TCRdb reanalyzed the raw reads on its own, using fastp at Q25 for trimming and MiXCR for clone calling, and kept in-frame beta chains. For this entry, the V and J calls and clone size follow TCRdb and not the study's own pipeline. The sample table lists tens of thousands of clones, 20% to 25% of them with a count of one. Of the sample, around two fifths falls within the top ten clones.

The receptor was derived from a female donor with papillary thyroid cancer or a benign thyroid nodule (not recorded which). Some clones in this sample may be carry-over from other donors' samples. Recombination joined TRBV6-1 with TRBJ2-5; the D gene is perhaps TRBD2, from 6 matching bases. The specimen was blood. The CDR3 protein: CASQRRVGETQYF. The DNA is as follows: TGTGCCAGCCAAAGGAGGGTAGGAGAGACCCAGTACTTC.